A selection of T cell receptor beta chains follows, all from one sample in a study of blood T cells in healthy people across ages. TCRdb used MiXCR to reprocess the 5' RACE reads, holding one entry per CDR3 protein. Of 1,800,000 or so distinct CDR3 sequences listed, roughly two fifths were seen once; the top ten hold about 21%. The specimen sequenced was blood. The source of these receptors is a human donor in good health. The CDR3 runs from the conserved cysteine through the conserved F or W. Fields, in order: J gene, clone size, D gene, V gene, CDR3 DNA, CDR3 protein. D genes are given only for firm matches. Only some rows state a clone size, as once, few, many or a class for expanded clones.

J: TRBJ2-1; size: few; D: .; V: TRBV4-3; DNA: TGCGCCAGCAGCCAAGTCGGGGGGCTGTACAATGAGCAGTTCTTC; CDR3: CASSQVGGLYNEQFF
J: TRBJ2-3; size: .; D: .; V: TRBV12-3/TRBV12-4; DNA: TGTGCCAGCAGTTTAAGCACAGATGTGCAGTATTTT; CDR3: CASSLSTDVQYF
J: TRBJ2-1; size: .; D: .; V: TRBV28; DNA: TGTGCCAGCAGTGGGGCAGCAATCTACAATGAGCAGTTCTTC; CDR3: CASSGAAIYNEQFF
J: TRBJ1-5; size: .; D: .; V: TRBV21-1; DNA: TGTGCCAGCAGCAAAGCGCCTCATTGGGAGTTCAATCAGCCCCAGCATTTT; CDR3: CASSKAPHWEFNQPQHF
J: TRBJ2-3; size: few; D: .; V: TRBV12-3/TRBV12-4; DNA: TGTGCCAGCAGTCCACACCCCAGGGGCACAGATACGCAGTATTTT; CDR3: CASSPHPRGTDTQYF
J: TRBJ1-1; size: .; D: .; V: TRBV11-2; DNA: TGTGCCAGCAGCCGGACCGGGAGAGGTAACGCTGAAGCTTTCTTT; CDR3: CASSRTGRGNAEAFF
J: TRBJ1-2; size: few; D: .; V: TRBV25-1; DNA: TGTGCCAGCAGTGACAGGAGAAACCTTAACTATGGCTACACCTTC; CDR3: CASSDRRNLNYGYTF
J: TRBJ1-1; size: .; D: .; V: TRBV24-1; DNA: TGTGCCACCAGTGATTTGCGGGGGGGCGAAGCTTTCTTT; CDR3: CATSDLRGGEAFF
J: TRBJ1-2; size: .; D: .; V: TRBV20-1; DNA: TGCAGTGCCGCGACAGGAGTCGATGGCTACACCTTC; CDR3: CSAATGVDGYTF
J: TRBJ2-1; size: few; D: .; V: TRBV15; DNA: TGTGCCACCAGCAGAGATTCCGGTTCCTACAATGAGCAGTTCTTC; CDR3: CATSRDSGSYNEQFF
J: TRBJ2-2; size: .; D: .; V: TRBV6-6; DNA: TGTGCCAGCATCGACGGAGTCGGATTGAACACCGGGGAGCTGTTTTTT; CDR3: CASIDGVGLNTGELFF
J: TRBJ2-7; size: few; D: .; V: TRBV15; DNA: TGTGCCACCAGCAGAGTTGCTAGCTACTACGAGCAGTACTTC; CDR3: CATSRVASYYEQYF
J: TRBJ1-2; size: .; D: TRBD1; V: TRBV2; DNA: TGTGCCAGCAGTTGGGACAGGGGCTTACACTATGGCTACACCTTC; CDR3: CASSWDRGLHYGYTF
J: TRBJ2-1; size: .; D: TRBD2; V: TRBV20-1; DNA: TGCAGTGCTATGTGGGGGGGTAACCTCTCCTACAATGAGCAGTTCTTC; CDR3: CSAMWGGNLSYNEQFF
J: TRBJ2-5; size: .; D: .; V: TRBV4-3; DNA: TGCGCCAGCAGCCACCTGCCAGGGAAACAAGAGACCCAGTACTTC; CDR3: CASSHLPGKQETQYF
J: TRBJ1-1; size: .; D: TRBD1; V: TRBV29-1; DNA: TGCAGCGTTTTGGGGACGACAGGGGTTCGGCTGAACACTGAAGCTTTCTTT; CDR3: CSVLGTTGVRLNTEAFF
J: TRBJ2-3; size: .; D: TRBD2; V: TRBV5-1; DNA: TGCGCCAGCAGCCGCCTCGGGACTAGCGGGGGGATAGTTGGAGATACGCAGTATTTT; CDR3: CASSRLGTSGGIVGDTQYF
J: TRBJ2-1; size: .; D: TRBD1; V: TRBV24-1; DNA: TGTGCCACCAGTACAGGGGCGGACAATGAGCAGTTCTTC; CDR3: CATSTGADNEQFF
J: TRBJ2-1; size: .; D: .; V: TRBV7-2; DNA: TGTGCCAGCACCCTATCGGCGGGGGCGTACACAAGGGATGAGCAGTTCTTC; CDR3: CASTLSAGAYTRDEQFF
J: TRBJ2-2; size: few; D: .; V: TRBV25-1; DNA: TGTGCCAGCAGCGACGCAGGGAGTAACACCGGGGAGCTGTTTTTT; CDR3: CASSDAGSNTGELFF
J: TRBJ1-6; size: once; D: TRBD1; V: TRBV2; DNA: TGTGCCAGCACGCCGGGACAGGCCTATAATTCACCCCTCCACTTT; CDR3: CASTPGQAYNSPLHF
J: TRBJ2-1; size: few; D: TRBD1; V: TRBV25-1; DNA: TGTGCCAGCAGTAAAAGGGGGCCTGTCTACAATGAGCAGTTCTTC; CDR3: CASSKRGPVYNEQFF
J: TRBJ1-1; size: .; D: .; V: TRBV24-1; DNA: TGTGCCACCAGTGATTCGACAGGACTGAACACTGAAGCTTTCTTT; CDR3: CATSDSTGLNTEAFF
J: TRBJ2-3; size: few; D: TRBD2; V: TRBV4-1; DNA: TGCGCCAGCAGTTCTCGCGGGGGGGCAGAGCCTTTAGGCACAGATACGCAGTATTTT; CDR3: CASSSRGGAEPLGTDTQYF
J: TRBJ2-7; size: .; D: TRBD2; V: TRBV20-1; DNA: TGCAGTGCTACCCCTGGGACTAGCGGGGCTTTTAACCACGAGCAGTACTTC; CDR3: CSATPGTSGAFNHEQYF
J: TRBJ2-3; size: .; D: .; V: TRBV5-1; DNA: TGCGCCAGCAGCTTCCCAGGAGAGGATACGCAGTATTTT; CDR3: CASSFPGEDTQYF
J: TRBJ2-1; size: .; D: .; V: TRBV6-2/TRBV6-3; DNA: TGTGCCAGCAGTTACACGGGGGCACCCCACAATGAGCAGTTCTTC; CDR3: CASSYTGAPHNEQFF
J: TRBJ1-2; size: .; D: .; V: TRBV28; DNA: TGTGCCAGCAGTTTACTGATCGGGGAGGAGCGTAGGGACACCTTC; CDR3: CASSLLIGEERRDTF
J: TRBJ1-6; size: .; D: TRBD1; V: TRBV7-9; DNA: TGTGCCAGCAGCTTACAGGGGGCAAAGAATTCACCCCTCCACTTT; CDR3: CASSLQGAKNSPLHF
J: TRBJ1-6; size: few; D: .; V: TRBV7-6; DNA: TGTGCCAGCAGCTCCTCCCCAGGGCACAATTCACCCCTCCACTTT; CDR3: CASSSSPGHNSPLHF
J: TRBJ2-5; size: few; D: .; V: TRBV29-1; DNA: TGCAGCGTTGAAGTAAACCAAGAGACCCAGTACTTC; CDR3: CSVEVNQETQYF
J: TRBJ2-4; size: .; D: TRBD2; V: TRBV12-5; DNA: TGTGCTAGTGGTTTGGACCGACTAGCGGGGGGCCCCAAAAACATTCAGTACTTC; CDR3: CASGLDRLAGGPKNIQYF
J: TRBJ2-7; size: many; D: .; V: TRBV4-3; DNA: TGCGCCAGCAGCCATCGGGGCTACGAGCAGTACTTC; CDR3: CASSHRGYEQYF
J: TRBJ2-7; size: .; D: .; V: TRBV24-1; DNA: TGTGCCACCAGTGATGCTAACAAGAACGAGCAGTACTTC; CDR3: CATSDANKNEQYF
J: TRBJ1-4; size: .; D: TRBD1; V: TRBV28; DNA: TGTGCCAGCAGTTTTTATTTTGGGACAGGGGCTAATGAAAAACTGTTTTTT; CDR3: CASSFYFGTGANEKLFF
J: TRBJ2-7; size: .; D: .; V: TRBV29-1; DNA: TGCAGCGTTCCGCACGACTACGAGCAGTACTTC; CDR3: CSVPHDYEQYF
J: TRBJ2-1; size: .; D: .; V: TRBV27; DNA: TGTGCCAGCAGTTTCGGGGCAACCTCCTACAATGAGCAGTTCTTC; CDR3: CASSFGATSYNEQFF
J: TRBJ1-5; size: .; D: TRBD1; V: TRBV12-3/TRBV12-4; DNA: TGTGCCAGCAGACAGGGGGCCAGTATACAGCCCCAGCATTTT; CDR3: CASRQGASIQPQHF
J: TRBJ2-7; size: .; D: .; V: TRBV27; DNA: TGTGCCAGCAGTTTGAGGGGCGGGGACCCCCGGGAGCAGTACTTC; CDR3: CASSLRGGDPREQYF
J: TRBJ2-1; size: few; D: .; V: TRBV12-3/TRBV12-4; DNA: TGTGCCAGCAGTTCCCGAAGTTTAGCGGTTGGGTACAATGAGCAGTTCTTC; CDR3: CASSSRSLAVGYNEQFF
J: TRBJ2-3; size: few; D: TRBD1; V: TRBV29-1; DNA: TGCAGCAGGACAGGAGAGGAAGATACGCAGTATTTT; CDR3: CSRTGEEDTQYF
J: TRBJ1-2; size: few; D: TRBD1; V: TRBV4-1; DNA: TGCGCCAGCAGCCAATACGGGACAGGGGGGGATGGCTACACCTTC; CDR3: CASSQYGTGGDGYTF
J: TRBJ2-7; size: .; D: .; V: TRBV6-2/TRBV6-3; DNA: TGTGCCAGCAGTCTGTCTGTCGCCTACGAGCAGTACTTC; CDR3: CASSLSVAYEQYF
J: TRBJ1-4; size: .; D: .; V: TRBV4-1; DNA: TGCGCCAGCAGCCGTCAGGACGGAATAGCTGAAAAACTGTTTTTT; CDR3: CASSRQDGIAEKLFF
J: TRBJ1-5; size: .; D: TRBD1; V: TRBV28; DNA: TGTGCCAGCAGTTCGGGACAGGGATTGGGTCAGCCCCAGCATTTT; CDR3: CASSSGQGLGQPQHF
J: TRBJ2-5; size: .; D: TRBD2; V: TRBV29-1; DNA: TGCAGCGCCTTTAGGACTAGCGGGGGGGCATATAAGCAGTACTTC; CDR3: CSAFRTSGGAYKQYF
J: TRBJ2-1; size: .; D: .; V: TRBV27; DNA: TGTGCCAGGACGGTAGCGAGCTACAATGAGCAGTTCTTC; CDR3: CARTVASYNEQFF
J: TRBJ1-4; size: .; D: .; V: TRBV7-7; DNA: TGTGCCAGCTTACTCAGGGGAACTAATGAAAAACTGTTTTTT; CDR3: CASLLRGTNEKLFF
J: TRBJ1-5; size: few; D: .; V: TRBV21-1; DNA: TGTGCCAGCACCTCGGACAGGGAGGGCTCCTATAGCAATCAGCCCCAGCATTTT; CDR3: CASTSDREGSYSNQPQHF
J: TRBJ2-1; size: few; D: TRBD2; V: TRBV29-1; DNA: TGCAGCGTTCGACTCGGTTGGGCGGGGGGAGACAATGAGCAGTTCTTC; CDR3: CSVRLGWAGGDNEQFF
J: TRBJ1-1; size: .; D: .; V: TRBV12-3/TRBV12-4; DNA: TGTGCCAGCACCATGTCAGACCTTAACACTGGAGCTTTCTTT; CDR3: CASTMSDLNTGAFF
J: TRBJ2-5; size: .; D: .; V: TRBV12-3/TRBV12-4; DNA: TGTGCCAGCAGTGTGGACTGGCGGGGTGAGGAGACCCAGTACTTC; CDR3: CASSVDWRGEETQYF
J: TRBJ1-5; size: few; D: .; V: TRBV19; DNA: TGTGCCAGTACCTTCGGACGGCTCAATCAGCCCCAGCATTTT; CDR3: CASTFGRLNQPQHF
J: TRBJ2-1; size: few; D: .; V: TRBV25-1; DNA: TGTGCCAGCAGTGCGCCGGACAGAGCCTACAATGAGCAGTTCTTC; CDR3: CASSAPDRAYNEQFF
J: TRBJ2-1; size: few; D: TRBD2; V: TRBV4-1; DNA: TGCGCCAGCAGCCAAGATTTTAGCGTGGGACTAGCTTGGACGAACAATGAGCAGTTCTTC; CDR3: CASSQDFSVGLAWTNNEQFF